These 25 T cell receptor beta chains originate from one sample sequenced in a study of control samples from healthy donors and cancer patients. Assay: immunoSEQ multiplex PCR; the TCRdb copy retains only in-frame clones and omits some. The sample has under 85,000 clones; over 85% are singletons. The sample was PBMCs. The receptors derive from a woman in her thirties or forties with lung cancer.

The rearrangement joins TRBV4-1 to TRBJ1-1, with D uncertain. Germline V gives CDR1 MGHRA, CDR2 YSYEKL. V gave up 3 bases and J gave up 5 bases, with 4 bases separating them. The length of the CDR3 is 11 residues. CDR3 in amino acids: CASSQGTEAFF. The CDR3, as DNA: TGCGCCAGCAGCCAGGGAACTGAAGCTTTCTTT.

This clone showed up just once. CDR3 in DNA: TGCGCCAGCAGCTTAGGAGCGGGGGGGCCGACGGCAGAGACCCAGTACTTC. As protein: CASSLGAGGPTAETQYF. J is TRBJ2-5 and V is TRBV5-1, with 10 bases aligning to TRBD2. The germline V gene encodes CDR1 SGHRS and CDR2 YFSETQ. The CDR3 is made up of 17 amino acids. J lost 4 bases, V lost 2 bases, and 11 bases had no gene match.

The chain joins TRBV19 to TRBJ1-5, with 7 bases aligning to TRBD1. The V and J ends lost 2 bases and 3 bases, in that order; junction bases with no gene match: 10. The V gene's germline CDR1 is LNHDA and CDR2 SQIVND (reference sequence). The CDR3 extends over 17 amino acids. The CDR3 protein is CASSIIPGQLPNQPQHF. The CDR3 bases are TGTGCCAGTAGTATAATACCGGGACAGCTTCCCAATCAGCCCCAGCATTTT. The full variable domain, rest sourced from reference TRBV19 and TRBJ1-5, is DGGITQSPKYLFRKEGQNVTLSCEQNLNHDAMYWYRQDPGQGLRLIYYSQIVNDFQKGDIAEGYSVSREKKESFPLTVTSAQKNPTAFYLCASSIIPGQLPNQPQHFGDGTRLSIL.

The chain links TRBV27 to TRBJ2-1; no definite D call. V lost 7 bases to trimming and J lost 7 bases, with 8 bases between them. The CDR3 contains 11 residues. Looked up from germline, CDR1 is MNHEY and CDR2 is SMNVEV (reference sequence). The CDR3 nucleotides are TGTGCCAGCAAAGGCGTTAATGAGCAGTTCTTC. Translated: CASKGVNEQFF.

This chain uses TRBV5-1 with TRBJ2-7; no reliable D call. Germline V gene data show CDR1 as SGHRS and CDR2 as YFSETQ. Trimming took 0 bases from V and 5 from J, leaving 6 bases between them. The CDR3 spans 12 residues. CDR3 amino acids: CASSLEGDEQYF. DNA of the CDR3: TGCGCCAGCAGCTTGGAGGGCGACGAGCAGTACTTC.

This chain uses TRBV6-5 with TRBJ1-2; unclear D gene. V shed 2 bases and J shed 1 base, with 8 bases lying between them. The CDR3 sequence is 14 residues long. CDR1 and CDR2 (germline): MNHEY, SVGAGI. CDR3 loop: CASSYGRDNYGYTF. The DNA of the CDR3 is TGTGCCAGCAGTTACGGCAGAGATAACTATGGCTACACCTTC.

The rearrangement uses TRBV9 and TRBJ2-3, with D perhaps matching TRBD2 (5 bases). The germline CDR1 and CDR2 sequences are SGDLS and YYNGEE. The V and J ends lost 0 bases and 1 base respectively, with 9 bases between them. The CDR3 spans 15 residues. The CDR3 nucleotides read TGTGCCAGCAGCGTAGGTGCGGGCCGCACAGATACGCAGTATTTT. Translating gives CASSVGAGRTDTQYF.

The chain employs TRBV24-1 and TRBJ1-2; D call uncertain. V was clipped by 3 bases and J by 2 bases, with 18 bases between them. The V gene's germline CDR1 is KGHDR and CDR2 SFDVKD. The CDR3 is 17 amino acids. The CDR3 is CATSDPSGSSDNYGYTF. As DNA, the CDR3 is TGTGCCACCAGTGATCCCTCGGGATCGTCGGACAACTATGGCTACACCTTC.

The chain employs TRBV5-6 and TRBJ1-2, with 10 nucleotides matching TRBD1. Germline V gene lookup returns CDR1 SGHDT and CDR2 YYEEEE. The V and J ends lost 4 bases and 9 bases, in that order; junction bases with no gene match: 6. The CDR3 runs to 13 residues. The CDR3 coding sequence is TGTGCCAGCAGCCAGGGACAGGGGAGCAGCTACACCTTC. It yields the protein CASSQGQGSSYTF.

V and J are TRBV9 and TRBJ2-1; no firm D call. The V end was cut by 1 base, the J end by 7 bases, with 18 bases between. This CDR3 comprises 16 residues. Germline CDR1 is SGDLS and CDR2 is YYNGEE. Here the CDR3 DNA reads TGTGCCAGCAGCGTAAGCCCCAGTCCCCTTACGAATGAGCAGTTCTTC. Amino acids: CASSVSPSPLTNEQFF.

The CDR3, as DNA: TGTGCCAGTAGTATTGTGGTCCAAAGGGGCACCGGGGAGCTGTTTTTT. Encoded protein: CASSIVVQRGTGELFF. V gene TRBV19 combines with J gene TRBJ2-2, with a possible D match to TRBD1 (5 bases). Germline values: CDR1 LNHDA, CDR2 SQIVND (reference sequence). There are 16 residues in the CDR3. Trimming removed 3 bases from V and 4 bases from J, with 15 bases in between.

V gene TRBV19 combines with J gene TRBJ2-7; 8 bases map to TRBD1. Germline assignment: CDR1 LNHDA and CDR2 SQIVND (reference sequence). This CDR3 region has 16 residues. V shed 5 bases, J shed 2 bases, and the junction held 11 bases outside the gene matches. This chain's CDR3 is CASSFATGVGTYEQYF. The CDR3 DNA follows: TGTGCCAGTAGTTTTGCGACAGGGGTCGGAACCTACGAGCAGTACTTC.

This chain joins TRBV7-2 and TRBJ2-1; 12 bases are shared with TRBD2. Losses at the gene ends were 4 bases for V and 4 bases for J; bases not matched to a gene: 5. There are 16 residues in the CDR3. Germline V gene lookup returns CDR1 SGHTA and CDR2 FQGNSA. The CDR3 region is CASSYLAGGPYNEQFF. The CDR3 bases are TGTGCCAGCAGCTACCTAGCGGGGGGGCCGTACAATGAGCAGTTCTTC. The full variable domain, in which reference TRBV7-2 and TRBJ2-1 provide the parts outside the CDR3, is GAGVSQSPSNKVTEKGKDVELRCDPISGHTALYWYRQSLGQGLEFLIYFQGNSAPDKSGLPSDRFSAERTGGSVSTLTIQRTQQEDSAVYLCASSYLAGGPYNEQFFGPGTRLTVL.

This rearrangement joins TRBV7-9 to TRBJ1-1; TRBD1 might be the D (5 bases). The CDR3 has 13 residues. V shed 0 bases and J shed 4 bases, with 6 bases lying between them. Looked up from germline, CDR1 is SEHNR and CDR2 is FQNEAQ (reference sequence). CDR3 in amino acids: CASSLAGPTEAFF. The CDR3 nucleotides are TGTGCCAGCAGCTTAGCGGGGCCCACTGAAGCTTTCTTT.

The J gene is TRBJ2-3, the V gene TRBV5-1; tentatively, D is TRBD1 or TRBD2 (5 bases each). Looked up from germline, CDR1 is SGHRS and CDR2 is YFSETQ. CDR3 length equals 14 residues. The V end lost 0 bases, the J end lost 6 bases, and 11 bases lay between the germline ends. For the CDR3, the DNA is TGCGCCAGCAGCTTGGGGGGGACGTCGGATACGCAGTATTTT. It encodes CASSLGGTSDTQYF.

This clone was seen a few times. This chain joins TRBV28 and TRBJ1-2; TRBD1 might be the D (5 bases). The germline V gene encodes CDR1 MDHEN and CDR2 SYDVKM. The CDR3 is 12 amino acids. V was clipped by 9 bases and J by 2 bases, with 10 bases between them. The CDR3 reads CASRQLNYGYTF. CDR3 nucleotides: TGTGCCAGTAGACAGCTCAACTATGGCTACACCTTC.

This clone was recorded once. This sequence joins TRBV6-5 and TRBJ1-2, with D possibly TRBD1 on 5 matching bases. Germline loops: CDR1 MNHEY, CDR2 SVGAGI. This CDR3 comprises 13 residues. The V end was cut by 5 bases, the J end by 4 bases, with 11 bases between. The CDR3 reads CASSPQGLYGYTF. CDR3 in DNA: TGTGCCAGCAGTCCTCAGGGCCTCTATGGCTACACCTTC.

Concerning this clone: This specimen includes other DNA sequences encoding the same CDR3. This chain uses TRBV9 with TRBJ1-1; a weak D match, TRBD1 (5 bases). V was shortened by 3 bases and J by 0 bases, with 9 bases between the two germline ends. The CDR3 is 14 residues long. Germline V gene data show CDR1 as SGDLS and CDR2 as YYNGEE. The CDR3 region is CASSALGVNTEAFF. As DNA, the CDR3 is TGTGCCAGCAGCGCGTTAGGGGTGAACACTGAAGCTTTCTTT.

This chain uses TRBV12-3 or TRBV12-4 with TRBJ2-7; 9 bases are a match to TRBD1. V dropped 7 bases and J dropped 3; count of bases not matched to a gene: 4. The CDR3 is 13 amino acids. The CDR3 coding sequence is TGTGCCAGCACCCCGACAGGGGGCTACGAGCAGTACTTC. Translated, it gives CASTPTGGYEQYF.

In its sample, this clone was seen once. CDR3 DNA sequence: TGTGCTAGTGGCGATTCCGGGACAGGGTGGGCAGATACGCAGTATTTT. Translating it yields CASGDSGTGWADTQYF. The genes are TRBV12-5 and TRBJ2-3, with 9 bases matching TRBD1. The CDR3 is made up of 16 amino acids. Trimming took 6 bases from V and 4 from J; bases not matched to a gene: 11. Germline-derived CDR1 and CDR2 are LGHNT and FRNRAP.

This clone is a singleton in its sample. The chain is built from TRBV6-6 and TRBJ1-2; no clear D gene. This CDR3 has 15 residues. V lost 2 bases and J lost 4, with 14 bases in between. Germline lookup yields CDR1 MNHNY and CDR2 SVGAGI (reference sequence). The CDR3 protein is CASSYLPVEFYGYTF. CDR3 DNA: TGTGCCAGCAGTTACCTTCCAGTCGAGTTCTATGGCTACACCTTC.

J is TRBJ1-2 and V is TRBV2, with 12 bases aligning to TRBD1. From germline, CDR1 is SNHLY and CDR2 FYNNEI. J was trimmed by 7 bases and V by 7 bases; bases with no gene match: 4. There are 13 residues in the CDR3. CDR3 region: CASTGQGALGYTF. For the CDR3, the DNA is TGTGCCAGCACGGGACAGGGGGCACTTGGCTACACCTTC.

The rearrangement joins TRBV9 to TRBJ1-1, with 10 nucleotides matching TRBD1. Losses at the gene ends were 2 bases for V and 3 bases for J; bases not matched to a gene: 1. Germline-derived CDR1 and CDR2 are SGDLS and YYNGEE. The CDR3 has 14 amino acids. The CDR3 spells CASSVTGGYTEAFF. The CDR3 DNA sequence: TGTGCCAGCAGCGTGACAGGGGGCTACACTGAAGCTTTCTTT. Full variable domain (outside the CDR3, taken from reference TRBV9 and TRBJ1-1): DSGVTQTPKHLITATGQRVTLRCSPRSGDLSVYWYQQSLDQGLQFLIQYYNGEERAKGNILERFSAQQFPDLHSELNLSSLELGDSALYFCASSVTGGYTEAFFGQGTRLTVV.

J is TRBJ1-1 and V is TRBV6-2 or TRBV6-3; D uncertain. Germline values: CDR1 MNHEY, CDR2 SVGEGT. CDR3 length equals 14 residues. V was cut by 3 bases and J by 4 bases, with 12 bases left in between. The CDR3 DNA reads as TGTGCCAGCAGTTATTTCGGGTTGGGCACTGAAGCTTTCTTT. It is translated as CASSYFGLGTEAFF.

V gene TRBV5-6 combines with J gene TRBJ2-3; unclear D gene. CDR3 size: 13 residues. Germline CDR1 reads SGHDT; CDR2 reads YYEEEE. V gave up 5 bases and J gave up 8 bases, with 15 bases separating them. CDR3 DNA sequence: TGTGCCAGCAGTTCGGACGAAGTACGTACGCAGTATTTT. Translated: CASSSDEVRTQYF.